Below, 4 T cell receptor beta chains from the same sample are listed, as sequenced in a study of ipilimumab plus nivolumab after autologous stem cell transplantation. Assay used: immunoSEQ multiplex PCR; TCRdb lists only in-frame clones, some missing. The top ten clones hold 5% of a sample with 6,000 to 8,000 clones, around 87% of them seen once. This sample comprised PBMCs, obtained in a trial of ipilimumab plus nivolumab as post-transplant consolidation. These receptors all stem from a female donor with multiple myeloma.

This clone was picked up one time. This chain uses TRBV10-2 with TRBJ2-5; TRBD2 matches 10 bases. The J call may be wrong; the DNA end is better matched by TRBJ2-7. Germline V gene data show CDR1 as WSHSY and CDR2 as SAAADI. The CDR3 is 15 residues long. CDR3 amino acids: CASIQEAGGPYEQYF. In DNA form, the CDR3 reads TGCGCCAGCATTCAGGAAGCGGGAGGGCCGTACGAGCAGTACTTC.

Note on this clone: In the same sample, other DNA sequences code for this CDR3. The chain couples TRBV5-1 to TRBJ2-5; D not certain. The CDR3 is 11 amino acids. Germline-derived CDR1 and CDR2 are SGHRS and YFSETQ. V was trimmed by 2 bases and J by 2 bases, leaving 1 base between them. CDR3: CASSLQETQYF. In DNA, the CDR3 is TGCGCCAGCAGCTTACAAGAGACCCAGTACTTC.

The chain carries TRBV15 and TRBJ2-1; 13 bases fit TRBD2. CDR1 is LNHNV and CDR2 is YYDKDF in the germline V gene (reference sequence). This CDR3 comprises 14 residues. V lost 1 base to trimming and J lost 11 bases; unmatched junction nucleotides: 2. CDR3 residues: CATSRGGLAGKQFF. DNA for the CDR3: TGTGCCACCAGCAGAGGGGGACTAGCGGGGAAGCAGTTCTTC.

The chain has TRBV27 and TRBJ2-7, with D unclear. The CDR3 covers 15 residues. V lost 4 bases and J lost 4, with 17 bases in between. Germline V gives CDR1 MNHEY, CDR2 SMNVEV (reference sequence). CDR3 coding DNA: TGTGCCAGCAGTTCTAACACAGCCGACCTTTACGAGCAGTACTTC. As protein: CASSSNTADLYEQYF.